One sample yielded the 5 T cell receptor beta chains listed below, sequenced in a study of blood T cell repertoires in COVID-19. Some clones are missing from TCRdb's copy, which holds only in-frame ones; the method was immunoSEQ multiplex PCR. This table holds almost 55,000 clones, around nine tenths found once. Sequencing used peripheral blood. All receptors derive from a woman between 35 and 50 years old with active COVID-19.

In DNA form, the CDR3 reads TGTGCCAGCAGGTCGGCCTACGAGCAGTACTTC. Its translation: CASRSAYEQYF. The chain employs TRBV28 and TRBJ2-7; D gene unclear. The CDR3 loop spans 11 amino acids. Between the trimmed V and J ends, which lost 6 bases and 2 bases, there was a span of 5 bases. The germline CDR1 and CDR2 sequences are MDHEN and SYDVKM.

The chain couples TRBV9 to TRBJ2-7, with 8 nucleotides matching TRBD1. The CDR3 is 14 residues long. The V gene's germline CDR1 is SGDLS and CDR2 YYNGEE. The trim removed 4 bases at V and 2 bases at J, leaving 5 bases unmatched. Here the CDR3 DNA reads TGTGCCAGCAGCATCGGACAGGGCCCCTACGAGCAGTACTTC. This translates into CASSIGQGPYEQYF.

The chain links TRBV11-2 to TRBJ1-4; 9 positions agree with TRBD1. V lost 5 bases to trimming and J lost 5 bases; unmatched junction nucleotides: 9. CDR3 size: 16 residues. The germline gives CDR1 SGHAT, CDR2 FQNNGV. The CDR3 protein is CASSRLWGTGNEKLFF. CDR3 in DNA: TGTGCCAGCAGCCGCCTATGGGGGACAGGGAATGAAAAACTGTTTTTT.

This clone was observed a handful of times. The V and J genes are TRBV29-1 and TRBJ2-1; 16 positions match TRBD2. The J segment lost 4 bases and the V segment lost 7 bases, leaving 7 bases of the junction unmatched. This CDR3 has 16 amino acids. The germline CDR1 and CDR2 sequences are SQVTM and ANQGSEA. This CDR3 is CSGSGLAGGEYNEQFF. CDR3 bases: TGCAGCGGTTCGGGACTAGCGGGGGGGGAATACAATGAGCAGTTCTTC.

V is TRBV5-8 and J is TRBJ2-5; no clear D. Looked up from germline, CDR1 is SGHTS and CDR2 is YDEGEE. The CDR3 runs to 12 residues. The ends were cut back, 5 bases at V and 5 bases at J, with 10 bases in the middle. The CDR3 DNA sequence: TGTGCCAGCAGAATCATACGGGAGACCCAGTACTTC. Translating gives CASRIIRETQYF.